This TCR beta chain was profiled in a study of long-term antiretroviral therapy in people with HIV (dated by TCRdb to between 2021 and 2024). Regarding the research as a whole: The earliest samples were collected approximately a decade before the 2015 WHO recommendation for immediate ART, a period when ART was typically delayed until CD4 counts fell. A total of under 250 cryopreserved PBMC samples came from approximately 30 adults with confirmed HIV infection and were collected serially over a mean of roughly 6 years (range 1-12). No cross-contamination during QIAcube processing turned up in test extractions that ran a monoclonal T-cell line alongside 25 to 35 polyclonal samples. Among the 25 to 30 participants with HIV, eleven to twelve were female. Whether ART initiation and durable HIV suppression were associated with changes in peripheral blood TRB repertoire composition and diversity was tested in a retrospective serial study. Here is what the overall study found, with its caveats: Because pre-ART samples had limited cell numbers, unsorted PBMC were profiled rather than sorted CD4+ and CD8+ T cells. The samples span the years 2004 to 2017, and the ART regimens used may be less effective than current regimens. No data were available on ART adherence, viral resistance or therapy changes, limiting inferences about post-ART repertoire changes. Expanded TRB clones identified before ART initiation dominated the repertoire across all time points, though the dominance fluctuated and decreased in many PLHIV after ART. A significant increase in TRB diversity was found to be associated with ART initiation, although TRB diversity was observed to remain significantly below that of transplant donor controls even after long-term ART. HIV repertoires had narrower CDR3 length ranges than controls, and the network structure suggested an antigen-experienced repertoire that shifted only slightly toward naive after ART. Because PBMC availability was limited, only the TCR beta chain was sequenced, with no alpha chain pairing.

Note on this clone: Its cognate antigen has yet to be identified. One base away there is no much larger clone; base qualities are not given.

Inclusion was restricted to participants for whom at least one PBMC sample before ART initiation and at least two post-ART samples were available. Every participant with HIV received treatment in the United States of America. Before DNA extraction, cryopreserved samples of about 0.95-11 million PBMC were thawed and then washed. At the time of the earliest PBMC sample, participants with HIV were aged between roughly 23 and 60 years. PBMC samples from each participant spanned 1-4 timepoints before ART initiation and 2-8 timepoints after ART initiation, with a median of 7 samples. For every participant, serial HIV viral load, CD4+ T-cell count, ART history and demographic data were obtained. Using a Qiagen kit on a QIAcube, genomic DNA was extracted from unsorted PBMC, with samples processed in batches of 12. Spanning cysteine to phenylalanine, the CDR3 consists of 15 amino acids. Of the read, only the CDR3 DNA is kept; its 45 bases are in frame from base 1. Trimming accounts for 4 bases at V and 12 bases at J, while the number of junction bases matched to no gene is 14. The germline V gene sets CDR1 to KGHSH and CDR2 to LQKENI.

The immunoSEQ hsTCRB v3.0 assay was used at survey level resolution to sequence the TRB variable region. The targeted TRB sequencing depth was roughly 35,000-50,000 T-cell genomes per sample. An Illumina MiSeq with a v3 150-cycle kit was used to sequence the pooled TRB libraries. In the source study's methods: Repertoire analysis ran in R within a reproducible Nextflow workflow covering QC, data transformation and analysis. LymphoSeq2, an R package for AIRR-Seq data exploration, was used to implement custom analyses. A few samples that produced fewer than 5000 total TRB sequences were removed, so 150 to 200 HIV repertoires were analyzed. Among the 180 or so HIV repertoires that were kept, 59 were collected before ART initiation and about 130 were collected after ART initiation. Each repertoire was downsampled to 5000 TRB nucleotide sequences, and summary statistics were averaged across 100 downsampling iterations. The analysis kept only TRB sequences whose CDR3 regions were at least seven amino acids long. Diversity was assessed using a clonality score derived from Shannon entropy and using the Gini coefficient. In repertoire networks, the top 5000 CDR3 amino acid sequences were linked whenever an edit distance of one separated two sequences. GLIPH2 predicted antigen specificity groups and MHC restriction for TRB CDR3 amino acid sequences. To flag known associations with CMV, EBV, HIV or tissue antigens, CDR3 amino acid sequences were compared against VDJdb and McPAS-TCR. Pre-ART, post-ART and control groups were compared with Wilcoxon signed-rank tests and Holm-Bonferroni correction. Not all clones reach the TCRdb copy of this immuneACCESS table, which keeps in-frame sequences only. Checked studies attribute under half of the gap to unresolved V genes and leave the rest unexplained. D and trimming were read from the DNA, whereas the V and J calls and clone size are those reported in that table. This sample comprises 8,500 to 14,000 clones, 85% to 90% of them detected only once. Around 21% of the sample is taken by the ten largest.

The sample in question was unsorted PBMCs, obtained 0.2 years before starting antiretroviral therapy. The origin of this receptor is a woman in her thirties or forties with HIV. Recombination connected TRBV18 to TRBJ2-7; the junction holds 11 bases that match TRBD1. The DNA reads TGTGCCAGCTCACTGCAGCAGGACAGGGGGCCTGACGCGTACTTC. It translates as CASSLQQDRGPDAYF.